Presented here are 8 T cell receptor beta chains from one specimen sequenced in a study of blood T cell repertoires in COVID-19. Here immunoSEQ multiplex PCR was the method, and the copy in TCRdb shows in-frame clones only, minus some. The repertoire holds tens of thousands of clones, approximately 84% seen once, with more than 15% in the top ten. Sequenced: peripheral blood. The origin of the receptors is a human donor with active COVID-19. The donor label of this sample is uncertain.

The chain employs TRBV28 and TRBJ1-5; the D gene is possibly TRBD1 (5 bases). The V gene's germline CDR1 is MDHEN and CDR2 SYDVKM. This CDR3 spans 13 amino acids. V gave up 10 bases and J gave up 7 bases, with 17 bases separating them. The CDR3 here is CATIPGGNQPQHF. CDR3 in DNA: TGTGCCACTATTCCGGGGGGGAACCAGCCCCAGCATTTT.

This clone has a single count. CDR3 protein: CASSLRTGRGNYGYTF. The CDR3, as DNA: TGTGCCAGCAGCCTGCGGACAGGGCGCGGAAACTATGGCTACACCTTC. V and J are TRBV3-1 (or the pseudogene TRBV3-2) and TRBJ1-2; 8 bases are shared with TRBD1. With 4 bases clipped from V and 2 bases from J, the junction kept 9 bases outside the gene matches. CDR1 is LGHDT and CDR2 is YNNKEL in the germline V gene (reference sequence). The CDR3 spans 16 residues.

The chain joins TRBV12-3 or TRBV12-4 to TRBJ1-1, with D hard to call. V was cut by 5 bases and J by 3 bases, with 10 bases left in between. CDR3 length: 13 amino acids. The CDR3 region has the DNA TGTGCCAGCAGTAGGCAGGCTCACACTGAAGCTTTCTTT. It is translated as CASSRQAHTEAFF.

This chain uses TRBV13 with TRBJ1-4; possible D gene TRBD1, 6 bases. The CDR3 runs 15 residues. V lost 0 bases and J 6 bases, leaving 11 bases between the germline ends. CDR1 is PRHDT, CDR2 FYEKMQ, per germline (reference sequence). The CDR3 protein is CASSLGTGKDEKLFF. The CDR3, as DNA: TGTGCCAGCAGCTTAGGTACAGGGAAGGATGAAAAACTGTTTTTT.

This clone was seen only once. The chain joins TRBV7-9 to TRBJ2-2; a weak D match, TRBD2 (6 bases). Trimming cost V 5 bases and J 0 bases, with 10 bases left between them. Germline loops: CDR1 SEHNR, CDR2 FQNEAQ (reference sequence). CDR3 length: 15 amino acids. DNA for the CDR3: TGTGCCAGCAGCCGCGGGGATTCGAACACCGGGGAGCTGTTTTTT. The encoded protein is CASSRGDSNTGELFF. The full variable domain, in which reference TRBV7-9 and TRBJ2-2 provide the parts outside the CDR3, is DTGVSQNPRHKITKRGQNVTFRCDPISEHNRLYWYRQTLGQGPEFLTYFQNEAQLEKSRLLSDRFSAERPKGSFSTLEIQRTEQGDSAMYLCASSRGDSNTGELFFGEGSRLTVL.

J is TRBJ2-2 and V is TRBV5-1; 7 bases are shared with TRBD1. CDR3 length: 15 amino acids. Per the germline V gene, CDR1 is SGHRS and CDR2 is YFSETQ. J lost 5 bases, V lost 3 bases, and 7 bases had no gene match. CDR3 in amino acids: CASSSSGGRTGELFF. The CDR3 bases are TGCGCCAGCAGCTCCTCAGGGGGTCGGACCGGGGAGCTGTTTTTT.

Concerning this clone: In the same sample, other DNA sequences code for this CDR3. The rearrangement links TRBV6-5 to TRBJ2-5; TRBD2 aligns across 8 bases. From germline, CDR1 is MNHEY and CDR2 SVGAGI. This CDR3 region has 13 residues. V was clipped by 9 bases and J by 3 bases; unmatched bases: 6. The CDR3 reads CASRSGGEETQYF. The CDR3 DNA is TGTGCCAGTCGGTCGGGGGGGGAAGAGACCCAGTACTTC.

The gene calls are TRBV5-1 and TRBJ2-1; 7 nucleotides agree with TRBD1. CDR1 and CDR2 from the germline V gene are SGHRS and YFSETQ. J was trimmed by 10 bases and V by 6 bases; bases with no gene match: 10. The CDR3 has 13 amino acids. The CDR3 DNA follows: TGCGCCAGCAAGATAACAGGGGTACGCGAGCAGTTCTTC. Its protein product is CASKITGVREQFF.